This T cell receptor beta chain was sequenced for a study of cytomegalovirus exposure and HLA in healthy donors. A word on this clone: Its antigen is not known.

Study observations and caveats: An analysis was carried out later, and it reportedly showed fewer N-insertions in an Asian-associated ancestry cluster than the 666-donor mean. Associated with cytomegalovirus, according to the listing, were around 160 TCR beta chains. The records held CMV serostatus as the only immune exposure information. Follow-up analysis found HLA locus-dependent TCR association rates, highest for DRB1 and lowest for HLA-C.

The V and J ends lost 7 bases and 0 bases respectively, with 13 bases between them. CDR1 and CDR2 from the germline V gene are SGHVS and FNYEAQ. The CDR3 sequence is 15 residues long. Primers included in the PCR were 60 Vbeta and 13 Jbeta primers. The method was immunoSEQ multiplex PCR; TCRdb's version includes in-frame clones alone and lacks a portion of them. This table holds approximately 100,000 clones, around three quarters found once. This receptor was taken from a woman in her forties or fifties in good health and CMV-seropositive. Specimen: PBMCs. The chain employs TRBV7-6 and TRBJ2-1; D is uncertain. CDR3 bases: TGTGCCAGCACGGAGACCGTGACCTCCTACAATGAGCAGTTCTTC. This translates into CASTETVTSYNEQFF.